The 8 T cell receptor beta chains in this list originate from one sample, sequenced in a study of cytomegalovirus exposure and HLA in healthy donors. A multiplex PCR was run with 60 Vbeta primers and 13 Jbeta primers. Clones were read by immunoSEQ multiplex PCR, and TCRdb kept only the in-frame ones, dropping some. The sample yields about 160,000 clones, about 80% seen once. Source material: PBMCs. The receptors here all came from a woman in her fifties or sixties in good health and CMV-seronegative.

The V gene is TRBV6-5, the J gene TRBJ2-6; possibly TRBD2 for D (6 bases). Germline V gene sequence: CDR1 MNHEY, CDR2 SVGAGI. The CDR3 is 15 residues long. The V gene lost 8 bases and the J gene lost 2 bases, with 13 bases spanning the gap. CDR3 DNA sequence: TGTGCCAGCGGGGTGGGGGGTACTGGGGCCAACGTCCTGACTTTC. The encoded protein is CASGVGGTGANVLTF.

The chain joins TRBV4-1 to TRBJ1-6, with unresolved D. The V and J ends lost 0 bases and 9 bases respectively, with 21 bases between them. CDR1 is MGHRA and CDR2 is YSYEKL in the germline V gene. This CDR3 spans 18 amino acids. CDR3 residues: CASSQEARGAGLGSPLHF. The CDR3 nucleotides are TGCGCCAGCAGCCAAGAAGCTCGGGGAGCAGGACTTGGTTCACCCCTCCACTTT.

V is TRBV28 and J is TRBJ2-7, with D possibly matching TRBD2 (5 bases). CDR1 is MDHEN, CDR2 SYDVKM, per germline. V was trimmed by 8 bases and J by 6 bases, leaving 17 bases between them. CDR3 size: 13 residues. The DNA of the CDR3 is TGTGCCAGCTCCACCTCTGGAGGATCCGAGCAGTACTTC. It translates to CASSTSGGSEQYF.

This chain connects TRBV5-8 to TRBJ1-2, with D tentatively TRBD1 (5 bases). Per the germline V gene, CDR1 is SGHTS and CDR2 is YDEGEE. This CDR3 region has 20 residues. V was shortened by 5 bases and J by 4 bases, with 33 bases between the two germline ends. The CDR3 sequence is CASRKGRDGGLAALIYGYTF. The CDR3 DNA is TGTGCCAGCAGAAAGGGGCGGGATGGAGGGCTAGCAGCACTCATCTATGGCTACACCTTC.

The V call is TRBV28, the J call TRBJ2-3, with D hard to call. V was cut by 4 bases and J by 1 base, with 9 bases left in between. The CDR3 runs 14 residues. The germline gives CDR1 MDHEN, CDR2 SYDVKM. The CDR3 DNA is TGTGCCAGCAGTTACCGAATAGGCACAGATACGCAGTATTTT. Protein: CASSYRIGTDTQYF.

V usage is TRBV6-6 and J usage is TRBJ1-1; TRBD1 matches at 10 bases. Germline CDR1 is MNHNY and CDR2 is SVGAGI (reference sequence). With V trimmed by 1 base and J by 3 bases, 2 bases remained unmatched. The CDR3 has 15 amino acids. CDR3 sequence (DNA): TGTGCCAGCAGTTACTTAGGGACAGGGGACACTGAAGCTTTCTTT. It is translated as CASSYLGTGDTEAFF.

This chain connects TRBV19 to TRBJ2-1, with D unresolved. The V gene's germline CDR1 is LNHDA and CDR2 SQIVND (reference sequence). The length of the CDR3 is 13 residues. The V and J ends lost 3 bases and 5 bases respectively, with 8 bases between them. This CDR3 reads CASSIQQNNEQFF. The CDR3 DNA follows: TGTGCCAGTAGTATTCAACAGAACAATGAGCAGTTCTTC.

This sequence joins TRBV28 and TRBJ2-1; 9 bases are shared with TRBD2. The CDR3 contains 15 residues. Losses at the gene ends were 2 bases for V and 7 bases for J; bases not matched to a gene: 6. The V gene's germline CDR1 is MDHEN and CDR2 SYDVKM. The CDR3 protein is CASSLPGGGVNEQFF. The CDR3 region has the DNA TGTGCCAGCAGTTTACCGGGCGGGGGGGTTAATGAGCAGTTCTTC. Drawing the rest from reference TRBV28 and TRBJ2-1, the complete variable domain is DVKVTQSSRYLVKRTGEKVFLECVQDMDHENMFWYRQDPGLGLRLIYFSYDVKMKEKGDIPEGYSVSREKKERFSLILESASTNQTSMYLCASSLPGGGVNEQFFGPGTRLTVL.